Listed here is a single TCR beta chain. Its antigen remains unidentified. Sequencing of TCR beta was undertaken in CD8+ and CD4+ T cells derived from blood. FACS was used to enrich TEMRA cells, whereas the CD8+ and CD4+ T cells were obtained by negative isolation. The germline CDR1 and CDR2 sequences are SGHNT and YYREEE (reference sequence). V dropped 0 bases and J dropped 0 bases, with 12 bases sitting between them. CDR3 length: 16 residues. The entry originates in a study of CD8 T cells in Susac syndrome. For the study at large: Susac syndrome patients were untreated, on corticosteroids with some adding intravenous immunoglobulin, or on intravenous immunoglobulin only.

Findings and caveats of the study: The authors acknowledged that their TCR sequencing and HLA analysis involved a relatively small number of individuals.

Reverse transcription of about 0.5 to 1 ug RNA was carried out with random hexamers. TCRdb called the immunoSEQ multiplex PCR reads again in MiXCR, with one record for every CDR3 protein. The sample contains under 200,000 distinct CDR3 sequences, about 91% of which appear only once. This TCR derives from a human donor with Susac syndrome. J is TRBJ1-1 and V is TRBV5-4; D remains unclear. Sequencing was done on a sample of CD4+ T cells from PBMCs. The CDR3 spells CASSLGLPSLNTEAFF. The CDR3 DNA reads TGTGCCAGCAGCTTGGGATTACCCTCCTTGAACACTGAAGCTTTCTTT.